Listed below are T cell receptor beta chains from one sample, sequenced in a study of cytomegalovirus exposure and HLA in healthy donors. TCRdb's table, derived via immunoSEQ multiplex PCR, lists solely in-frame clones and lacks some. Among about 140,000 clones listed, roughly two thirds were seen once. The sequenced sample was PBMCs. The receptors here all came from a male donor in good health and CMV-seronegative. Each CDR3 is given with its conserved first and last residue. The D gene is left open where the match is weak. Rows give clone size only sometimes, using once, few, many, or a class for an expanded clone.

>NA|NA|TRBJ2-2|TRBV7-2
TGTGCCAGCAGCCAGACTTGGGGCTCCGGGGAGCTGTTTTTT
CASSQTWGSGELFF
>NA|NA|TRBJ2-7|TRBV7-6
TGTGCCAGCAGCTCACGGCCAGCGGGCTCCTACGAGCAGTACTTC
CASSSRPAGSYEQYF
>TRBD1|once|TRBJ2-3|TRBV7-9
TGTGCCAGCAGTCACGGACAGGGGGACCAATCTAGCACAGATACGCAGTATTTT
CASSHGQGDQSSTDTQYF
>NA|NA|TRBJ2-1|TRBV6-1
TGTGCCAGCAGTGAGCCATTCCCGGAGGACAATGAGCAGTTCTTC
CASSEPFPEDNEQFF
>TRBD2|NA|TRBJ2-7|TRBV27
TGTGCCAGCAGTTTAGTGCTCGAGCGGGGTGCGGAGCAGTACTTC
CASSLVLERGAEQYF
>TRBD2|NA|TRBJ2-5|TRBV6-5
TGTGCCAGCAGTTATGGGAGGGAGGAGACCCAGTACTTC
CASSYGREETQYF
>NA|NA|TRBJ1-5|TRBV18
TGTGCCAGCTCACCACCTGAGGGATATAGCAATCAGCCCCAGCATTTT
CASSPPEGYSNQPQHF
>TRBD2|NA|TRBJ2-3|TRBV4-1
TGCGCCAGCAGCCAAGATCCGGCTAGCGGCGGCACAGATACGCAGTATTTT
CASSQDPASGGTDTQYF
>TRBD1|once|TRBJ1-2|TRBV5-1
TGCGCCAGCAGCCCCGGACAGGGAAGAAGTGGCTACACCTTC
CASSPGQGRSGYTF
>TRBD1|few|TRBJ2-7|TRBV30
TGTGCCTGGAGTGTTGGGACAGGGTACGAGCAGTACTTC
CAWSVGTGYEQYF
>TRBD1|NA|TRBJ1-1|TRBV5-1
TGCGCCAGCAGCCGGACGGGCTGGGACAGGGGGCGAGCTTTCTTT
CASSRTGWDRGRAFF
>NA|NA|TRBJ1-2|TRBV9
TGTGCCAGCACAAGTAGCCCCGTGGGTGCAGCCGGCTACACCTTC
CASTSSPVGAAGYTF
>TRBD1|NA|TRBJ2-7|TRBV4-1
TGCGCCAGCAGCCAAGGGTGGGGACAGGGGGGCTACGAGCAGTACTTC
CASSQGWGQGGYEQYF
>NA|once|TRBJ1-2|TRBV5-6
TGTGCCAGCAGCTCGGGTTGGGGCTACACCTTC
CASSSGWGYTF
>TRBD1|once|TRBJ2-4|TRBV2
TGTGCCAGCAGCGGGGACAGGGGAAACATTCAGTACTTC
CASSGDRGNIQYF
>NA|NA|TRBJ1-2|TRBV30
TGTGCCTGGACGGGCAGGAGGAACTATGGCTACACCTTC
CAWTGRRNYGYTF
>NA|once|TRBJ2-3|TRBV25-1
TGTGCCAGCAGCCTTACAGGAACAGATACGCAGTATTTT
CASSLTGTDTQYF
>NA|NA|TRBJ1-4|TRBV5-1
TGCGCCACCTCTCCCGGGGGGGTTGGTGAAAAACTGTTTTTT
CATSPGGVGEKLFF
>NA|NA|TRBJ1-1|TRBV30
TGTGCCTGGAGTAAGCTAGAGGGCGAAGCTTTCTTT
CAWSKLEGEAFF
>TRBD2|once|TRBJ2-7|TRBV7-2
TGTGCCAGCAGCTTTAGCGGGGGGTTGTCCTACGAGCAGTACTTC
CASSFSGGLSYEQYF
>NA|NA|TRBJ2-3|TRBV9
TGTGCCAGCAGCGTAGCTCTAGGGGGCACAGATACGCAGTATTTT
CASSVALGGTDTQYF
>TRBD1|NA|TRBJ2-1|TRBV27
TGTGCCAGCAGCTCCCCCGGGACAGCAGCCTACAATGAGCAGTTCTTC
CASSSPGTAAYNEQFF
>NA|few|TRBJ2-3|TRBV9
TGTGCCAGCAGCGTATCGTTAGCCCCAGATACGCAGTATTTT
CASSVSLAPDTQYF
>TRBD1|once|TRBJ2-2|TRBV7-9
TGTTCCAGCAGCCCAGAGACAGGACAGGGGAACACCGGGGAGCTGTTTTTT
CSSSPETGQGNTGELFF
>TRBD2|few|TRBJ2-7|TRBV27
TGTGCCAGCAGTTTATTGAGTAGCGGGGGCTACGAGCAGTACTTC
CASSLLSSGGYEQYF
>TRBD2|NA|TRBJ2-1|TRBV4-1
TGCGCCAGCAGCCACGAGGGACTAGCTCCATTTATCGATGAGCAGTTCTTC
CASSHEGLAPFIDEQFF
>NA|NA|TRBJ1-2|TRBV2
TGTGCCAGCAGTGAGTCTCTCGTACTTGGCTACACCTTC
CASSESLVLGYTF
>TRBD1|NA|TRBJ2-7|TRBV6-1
TGTGCCAGCAGTATCAGGGGGTGGAACGAGCAGTACTTC
CASSIRGWNEQYF
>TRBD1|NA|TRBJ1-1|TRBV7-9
TGTGCCAGCAGCGATCTACGGACAGGGGATGAAGCTTTCTTT
CASSDLRTGDEAFF
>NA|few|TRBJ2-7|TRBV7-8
TGTGCCAGCAGCTTAGTTCGGGGCTACGAGCAGTACTTC
CASSLVRGYEQYF
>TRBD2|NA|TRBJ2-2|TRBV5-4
TGTGCCAGCAGCTCGGGGGGGGGTTCGAACACCGGGGAGCTGTTTTTT
CASSSGGGSNTGELFF
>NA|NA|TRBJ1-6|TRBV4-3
TGCGCCAGCAGCCAAGAAAGGGAGACAGGTTCCTATAATTCACCCCTCCACTTT
CASSQERETGSYNSPLHF
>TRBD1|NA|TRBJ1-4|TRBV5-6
TGTGCCAGCAGCGAGACAGGGGCCAAACTGTTTTTT
CASSETGAKLFF
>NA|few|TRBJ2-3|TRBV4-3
TGCGCCAGCAGCCAAGTAGGGGAACGCGCGGACACAGATACGCAGTATTTT
CASSQVGERADTDTQYF
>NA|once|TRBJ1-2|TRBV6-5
TGTGCCAGCAGCAGGACTTCTAACTATGGCTACACCTTC
CASSRTSNYGYTF
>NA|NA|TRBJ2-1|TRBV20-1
TGCACCGGGGCGGGGTCCAATGAGCAGTTCTTC
CTGAGSNEQFF
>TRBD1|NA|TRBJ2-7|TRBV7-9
TGTGCCAGCAGCCCCAAGACAGGGGTCGACGAGCAGTACTTC
CASSPKTGVDEQYF
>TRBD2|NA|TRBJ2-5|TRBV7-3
TGTGCCAGCTCCCAGATAGCGGGGCCCCAAGAGACCCAGTACTTC
CASSQIAGPQETQYF
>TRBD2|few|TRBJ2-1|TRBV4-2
TGTGCCAGCAGCCAAGAATCCACTAGCGGGGGGAACCATGAGCAGTTCTTC
CASSQESTSGGNHEQFF
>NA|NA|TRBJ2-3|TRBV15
TGTGCCACCAGCAGAGAGGCGGGCTGGGATACGCAGTATTTT
CATSREAGWDTQYF
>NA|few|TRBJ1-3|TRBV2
TGTGCCAGCAGTTACAGGGTACGCTCTGGAAACACCATATATTTT
CASSYRVRSGNTIYF
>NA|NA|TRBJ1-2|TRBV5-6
TGTGCCAGCAGCTTGGGGCGGCAATCCACCTTC
CASSLGRQSTF
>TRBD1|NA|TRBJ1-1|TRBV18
TGTGCCAGCTCACTCGGGACAGGGGGCACTGAAGCTTTCTTT
CASSLGTGGTEAFF
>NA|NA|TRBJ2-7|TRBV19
TGTGCCAGTAGTAGGGGCGGGACGGACCCCTACGAGCAGTACTTC
CASSRGGTDPYEQYF
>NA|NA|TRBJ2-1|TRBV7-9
TGTTCCAGCAGCTTATTGGGCGTGGGCCATGAGCAGTTCTTC
CSSSLLGVGHEQFF
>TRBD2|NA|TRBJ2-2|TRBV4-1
TGCGCCAGCAGCCACCCAGATCCGGGACTAACGAACACCGGGGAGCTGTTTTTT
CASSHPDPGLTNTGELFF
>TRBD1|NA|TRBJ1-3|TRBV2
TGTGCCAGTCTGACAGGGCCTGGAAACACCATATATTTT
CASLTGPGNTIYF
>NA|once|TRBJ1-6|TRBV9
TGTGCCAGCAGCGTAGCTAGGAGTAGTTCACCCCTCCACTTT
CASSVARSSSPLHF
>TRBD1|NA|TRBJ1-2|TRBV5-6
TGTGCCAGCAGCATAGACAGGGGCGTCTATGGCTACACCTTC
CASSIDRGVYGYTF
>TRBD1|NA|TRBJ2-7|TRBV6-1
TGTGCCAGCACCACGACAGGGGATGTCTACGAGCAGTACTTC
CASTTTGDVYEQYF
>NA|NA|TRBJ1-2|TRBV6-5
TGTGCCAGCAGTTACTCGGAGATTAACTATGGCTACACCTTC
CASSYSEINYGYTF